The source of this T cell receptor beta chain is a study of T cells after yellow fever vaccination. This clonotype has at least ten counts. TCRdb reprocessed the 5' RACE reads via MiXCR and lists one record per CDR3 protein. The sample has about 320,000 distinct CDR3 sequences, roughly 4.3% seen once; the top ten hold just under 20%. Trimming took 4 bases from V and 4 from J; bases not matched to a gene: 11. The CDR3 extends over 16 amino acids. The chain links TRBV12-3 or TRBV12-4 to TRBJ2-3; TRBD1 agrees at 7 bases. The TCR sequence derives from a young man who received the YFV17D yellow fever vaccine. The sequenced sample was PBMCs, obtained 15 days after the yellow fever booster vaccination. CDR3 nucleotides: TGTGCCAGCAGTTCCGGGACAGATGGTCTGGCAGATACGCAGTATTTT. Its protein product is CASSSGTDGLADTQYF.